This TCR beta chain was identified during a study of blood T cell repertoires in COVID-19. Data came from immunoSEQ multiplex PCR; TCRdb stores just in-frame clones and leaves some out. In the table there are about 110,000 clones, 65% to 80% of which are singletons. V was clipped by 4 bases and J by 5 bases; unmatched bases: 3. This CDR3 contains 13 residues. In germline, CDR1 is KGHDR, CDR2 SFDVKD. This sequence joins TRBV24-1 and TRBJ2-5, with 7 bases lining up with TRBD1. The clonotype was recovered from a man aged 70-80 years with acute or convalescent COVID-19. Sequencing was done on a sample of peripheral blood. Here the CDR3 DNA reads TGTGCCACCAGTGACAGGGGGACGGAGACCCAGTACTTC. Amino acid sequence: CATSDRGTETQYF.